The source of this T cell receptor beta chain is a study of blood T cell repertoires in COVID-19. TCRdb keeps only in-frame clones here, not all; method: immunoSEQ multiplex PCR. In the table there are roughly 330,000 clones, more than 75% of which are singletons. Per the germline V gene, CDR1 is SGHKS and CDR2 is YYEKEE (reference sequence). The CDR3 consists of 13 residues. Trimming stripped 6 bases from V and 5 bases from J, with 12 bases between. The chain combines TRBV5-5 with TRBJ1-5, with D unclear. The sequenced material came from PBMCs or T cells enriched from blood (not recorded which). The TCR was taken from a woman in her late teens or twenties who had recovered from COVID-19. This CDR3 is CASKQNLHQPQHF. CDR3 nucleotide sequence: TGTGCCAGCAAACAGAACCTTCATCAGCCCCAGCATTTT.